Sequencing of this T cell receptor (beta chain) was carried out in a study of T cell repertoires in cytomegalovirus infection. TCRdb used MiXCR to reprocess the reads, holding one entry per CDR3 protein. The data contain some 220,000 distinct CDR3 sequences, over 9% of them seen just once; the ten biggest clones take up 1.5% to 2%. This clonotype was counted only a few times. In germline, CDR1 is SGHTA, CDR2 FQGNSA. The CDR3 sequence is 13 residues long. With 4 bases removed from V and 5 bases from J, the gap between germline ends came to 10 bases. The V call is TRBV7-2, the J call TRBJ2-3, with D hard to call. This receptor was obtained from a human donor in good health (CMV status not recorded). Some clones in this sample may be carry-over from other donors' samples. Sequencing input: PBMCs. CDR3 nucleotides: TGTGCCAGCAGCTGGATAGGTGGAGATACGCAGTATTTT. As protein: CASSWIGGDTQYF.